A single sample gave rise to the 18 T cell receptor beta chains below, sequenced in a study of cytomegalovirus exposure and HLA in healthy donors (dated by TCRdb to about 2017). Libraries came from the immunoSEQ multiplex PCR assay. For the multiplex PCR, a mixture combining 60 forward primers for TCR Vbeta segments and 13 reverse primers for TCR Jbeta segments was used. TCRdb took this table from immuneACCESS and kept in-frame rearrangements with V and J called. Such tables lack part of the clones; where checked against another copy, unresolved V genes explain under half of the gap, and the rest is unexplained. In this sample the table shows around 210,000 clones, 70% to 80% of which occur a single time. The ten top clones hold approximately 0.4% of the sample. Source material: PBMCs. The receptor set was obtained from a male donor in good health and CMV-seropositive.

The chain recombines TRBV30 with TRBJ1-5, with TRBD1 as a possible D gene (6 bases). CDR1 is GTSNPN, CDR2 SVGIG, per germline (reference sequence). V lost 5 bases, J lost 8 bases, and 13 bases lay in between. This CDR3 spans 12 amino acids. The DNA of the CDR3 is TGTGCCTGGTCTACAGGGATTGAGCCCCAGCATTTT. This encodes CAWSTGIEPQHF.

This clone showed up just once. This chain connects TRBV9 to TRBJ1-5; D gene uncertain. CDR3 length equals 14 residues. Germline V lookup: CDR1 SGDLS, CDR2 YYNGEE. V lost 0 bases, J lost 5 bases, and 9 bases lay in between. DNA for the CDR3: TGTGCCAGCAGCGTAGACCCCGGGGATCAGCCCCAGCATTTT. This codes for CASSVDPGDQPQHF.

This clone was recorded only once. The gene calls are TRBV10-3 and TRBJ2-1; TRBD2 agrees at 10 bases. The V segment lost 4 bases and the J segment 2 bases; nucleotides outside the gene matches: 11. CDR3 size: 18 residues. CDR1 is ENHRY, CDR2 SYGVKD, per germline. The CDR3 DNA follows: TGTGCCATCAGTGGATCAGCGGGAGGGCCTTCACCCTACAATGAGCAGTTCTTC. This sequence encodes CAISGSAGGPSPYNEQFF.

This sequence joins TRBV9 and TRBJ2-2, with D possibly matching TRBD2 (6 bases). This CDR3 is built from 12 residues. CDR1 is SGDLS, CDR2 YYNGEE, per germline. V gave up 3 bases and J gave up 6 bases, with 6 bases separating them. The DNA of the CDR3 is TGTGCCAGCAGCGGGGAGGCCGGGGAGCTGTTTTTT. This codes for CASSGEAGELFF.

The chain is built from TRBV6-5 and TRBJ2-7; 7 bases are shared with TRBD2. V lost 5 bases, J lost 7 bases, and 11 bases stayed unmatched. The germline V gene encodes CDR1 MNHEY and CDR2 SVGAGI. The CDR3 contains 14 residues. The CDR3 sequence is CASSRPSGEGEQYF. The CDR3 DNA follows: TGTGCCAGCAGTAGGCCTAGCGGCGAAGGGGAGCAGTACTTC.

The rearrangement links TRBV7-6 to TRBJ2-1; 7 positions match TRBD2. The trim removed 1 base at V and 1 base at J, leaving 1 base unmatched. Germline values: CDR1 SGHVS, CDR2 FNYEAQ. The CDR3 covers 15 residues. The chain's CDR3 is CASSLVSGSYNEQFF. The CDR3, as DNA: TGTGCCAGCAGCTTAGTTAGCGGGTCCTACAATGAGCAGTTCTTC.

In its sample, this clone was seen a few times. The V call is TRBV27, the J call TRBJ2-5; perhaps TRBD2 as D (7 bases). The CDR3 sequence is 14 residues long. In germline, CDR1 is MNHEY, CDR2 SMNVEV (reference sequence). Trimming stripped 6 bases from V and 4 bases from J, with 15 bases between. DNA of the CDR3: TGTGCCAGCAGAGCCTCGGGGGGCCGAGAGACCCAGTACTTC. This translates into CASRASGGRETQYF.

This rearrangement joins TRBV6-6 to TRBJ1-6; D gene unclear. The CDR3 spans 13 residues. Trimming took 6 bases from V and 6 from J, leaving 9 bases between them. CDR1 and CDR2 from the germline V gene are MNHNY and SVGAGI (reference sequence). This CDR3 reads CASRDSPNSPLHF. The CDR3 nucleotides are TGTGCCAGCAGGGACTCCCCTAATTCACCCCTCCACTTT.

The chain links TRBV5-1 to TRBJ1-4; 12 bases are shared with TRBD1. This CDR3 has 18 residues. Germline V gene sequence: CDR1 SGHRS, CDR2 YFSETQ. V gave up 0 bases and J gave up 5 bases; unmatched junction bases: 8. The CDR3 DNA reads as TGCGCCAGCAGCTTGGCCTACAGGGACAGGGGGCAAAATGAAAAACTGTTTTTT. Encoded protein: CASSLAYRDRGQNEKLFF.

The chain has TRBV4-3 and TRBJ2-3; D is uncertain. In germline, CDR1 is LGHNA, CDR2 YSLEER. CDR3 size: 16 residues. V lost 0 bases and J lost 5, with 15 bases in between. CDR3 sequence reads: CASSQELRGAQDTQYF. CDR3 nucleotides: TGCGCCAGCAGCCAAGAACTACGCGGAGCACAAGATACGCAGTATTTT.

This clone was seen a handful of times. The chain links TRBV4-2 to TRBJ2-6, with TRBD2 identical over 9 bases. The CDR3 is 18 amino acids. In germline, CDR1 is LGHNA, CDR2 YNFKEQ. V shed 1 base, J shed 1 base, and the junction held 5 bases outside the gene matches. CDR3 coding DNA: TGTGCCAGCAGCCAAGTCCAAGCGGGAGGATCTGGGGCCAACGTCCTGACTTTC. As protein: CASSQVQAGGSGANVLTF.

The chain links TRBV29-1 to TRBJ2-5, with D maybe TRBD1 (5 bases). In germline, CDR1 is SQVTM, CDR2 ANQGSEA. Trimming took 8 bases from V and 2 from J, leaving 18 bases between them. CDR3 length: 14 amino acids. The chain's CDR3 is CSLSQGWGQETQYF. CDR3 sequence (DNA): TGCAGCCTCTCTCAGGGCTGGGGTCAAGAGACCCAGTACTTC.

This clone was counted a single time. Written as DNA, the CDR3 is TGTGCCAGCAGTTTGTCAGACACCTTCTACGAGCAGTACTTC. Encoded protein: CASSLSDTFYEQYF. V and J are TRBV6-5 and TRBJ2-7; D uncertain. CDR3 length: 14 amino acids. From germline, CDR1 is MNHEY and CDR2 SVGAGI. V was clipped by 4 bases and J by 3 bases, with 13 bases between them.

V usage is TRBV10-3 and J usage is TRBJ2-1; D perhaps matches TRBD1 (6 bases). The CDR3 contains 13 residues. CDR1 ENHRY and CDR2 SYGVKD come from the germline V gene. Trimming took off 8 bases at V and 6 bases at J, with 14 bases between the two ends. This chain's CDR3 is CAIVGTGSNEQFF. CDR3 sequence (DNA): TGTGCCATCGTAGGAACAGGGAGCAATGAGCAGTTCTTC.

The chain links TRBV7-2 to TRBJ2-7; a possible D gene is TRBD2 (6 bases). The CDR3 runs 16 residues. Germline-derived CDR1 and CDR2 are SGHTA and FQGNSA. Trimming took off 3 bases at V and 2 bases at J, with 17 bases between the two ends. CDR3 region: CASSFLGGAGTYEQYF. The CDR3 DNA reads as TGTGCCAGCAGCTTCTTAGGTGGCGCGGGGACCTACGAGCAGTACTTC. Complete variable domain (other parts from reference TRBV7-2 and TRBJ2-7): GAGVSQSPSNKVTEKGKDVELRCDPISGHTALYWYRQSLGQGLEFLIYFQGNSAPDKSGLPSDRFSAERTGGSVSTLTIQRTQQEDSAVYLCASSFLGGAGTYEQYFGPGTRLTVT.

The chain combines TRBV5-6 with TRBJ2-3; 7 bases are a match to TRBD1. This CDR3 has 15 amino acids. Germline-derived CDR1 and CDR2 are SGHDT and YYEEEE. V trimming: 1 base; J trimming: 4 bases; junction bases outside the gene matches: 6. The chain's CDR3 is CASSLKGARADTQYF. The CDR3 DNA sequence: TGTGCCAGCAGCTTGAAGGGGGCAAGGGCAGATACGCAGTATTTT.

The chain combines TRBV7-2 with TRBJ1-3; D is possibly TRBD1 (6 bases). Per germline, CDR1 SGHTA and CDR2 FQGNSA. The CDR3 runs 13 residues. V lost 6 bases, J lost 3 bases, and 9 bases lay in between. The CDR3 protein is CASRQGFGNTIYF. In DNA, the CDR3 is TGTGCCAGCAGACAGGGCTTTGGAAACACCATATATTTT.

This clone came up once. V usage is TRBV6-6 and J usage is TRBJ1-4; 10 bases map to TRBD1. Germline V CDR1 and CDR2: MNHNY, SVGAGI (reference sequence). J gave up 0 bases and V 6 bases, and 1 base lay outside the gene matches. This CDR3 spans 15 amino acids. CDR3 residues: CASRGQGSTNEKLFF. The CDR3 DNA reads TGTGCCAGCAGGGGACAGGGGTCAACTAATGAAAAACTGTTTTTT.